This entry concerns a single T cell receptor beta chain. No cognate antigen has been identified for it. No much larger clone is present one base from it, and per-base qualities are unavailable. The germline V gene (reference sequence) yields SGHNT for CDR1 and YYREEE for CDR2. From the cysteine through the phenylalanine, the CDR3 covers 13 amino acids. Only CDR3 DNA remains: 39 bases, in frame from the first base. V lost 0 bases and J lost 0 bases; the stretch between them is 1 base long. The sample's time point, from its label and the paper: baseline before first vaccination. The vaccinee samples were drawn from two UK trials, COV001 and COV002, one of which was a single-blind randomized controlled phase 2/3 trial testing AZD1222 (ChAdOx1 nCoV-19) in healthy adults. For TCRbeta chain sequencing, PBMC samples from trial participants were taken at day 0 and at day 28 after the second dose. The CDR3 regions of human TCRbeta chains were subjected to immunosequencing. The study's processing was this. TCRs in the repertoires were compared against a reference library of SARS-CoV-2-specific TCRs that had been generated with the MIRA antigen-specificity platform. Breadth meant the fraction of unique TCRs that were SARS-CoV-2-associated, whereas depth meant the fraction of total T cells that were SARS-CoV-2-associated. Each spike-specific TCR was assigned to its reactive spike region and to a CD4 or CD8 class using the MIRA data. Log10-transformed breadth and depth values were compared by one-way ANOVA with Sidak's multiple comparisons tests. Sourced from immuneACCESS, this table was stored by TCRdb with only in-frame sequences that have V and J called. A share of the clones is absent; for the studies checked, an unresolved V gene accounts for under half, and the remainder has no known explanation. V, J and clone size are those of that table, while D and trimming were read from the DNA. This sample has under 70,000 clones in its table, and 88% of those were observed once. The ten largest account for roughly 14% of the sample.

The sample is drawn from a study of T cell responses to AZD1222 COVID-19 vaccine (dated by TCRdb to the early 2020s). Regarding the research as a whole: Because spike-specific TCR depth and breadth did not differ between the two schedules, AZD1222 recipients who got a second dose at roughly 4 weeks were pooled with those who got a second dose at roughly 12 weeks. A total of under 250 trial participants underwent TCR sequencing, of whom approximately 200 had received two doses of AZD1222 and 26 had received two doses of the MenACWY control vaccine. Trial participants were enrolled by age into subgroups of 18-55, 56-69 and 70-plus years, and around 140, 26 and 57 TCR-sequenced participants, respectively, were included in these subgroups. What the study reported, not specific to this receptor: Conclusions about previously exposed vaccinees are limited, since just five or six AZD1222 recipients were seropositive for SARS-CoV-2 at baseline. Because no samples from the day 14 peak response were available, repertoires could be characterized only after the peak T cell response. Nearly half of unique spike-specific TCRs reportedly recognized epitopes outside regions mutated in the B.1.351 and B.1.1.7 variants. The 56-69-year group was small, and its depth increase did not reach significance, likely because of low power. Participants were mostly white British, with more females than males. The authors suggested clonal diversity may have been underestimated. The whole spike protein was spanned by vaccine-associated CD4 TCRs, and dominant responses were seen in regions 160-218 and 743-854. After two AZD1222 doses, both the breadth and the depth of spike-specific TCRs were significantly higher than at day 0 and than in MenACWY recipients.

This clonotype was sampled from an adult in good health. The V and J genes are TRBV5-4 and TRBJ2-1, with the identity of the D gene unclear. Sequenced material: peripheral blood, taken on day 0 of AZD1222 vaccination. Read as DNA, the sequence is TGTGCCAGCAGCTTGGTCTCCTACAATGAGCAGTTCTTC. This translates into CASSLVSYNEQFF.